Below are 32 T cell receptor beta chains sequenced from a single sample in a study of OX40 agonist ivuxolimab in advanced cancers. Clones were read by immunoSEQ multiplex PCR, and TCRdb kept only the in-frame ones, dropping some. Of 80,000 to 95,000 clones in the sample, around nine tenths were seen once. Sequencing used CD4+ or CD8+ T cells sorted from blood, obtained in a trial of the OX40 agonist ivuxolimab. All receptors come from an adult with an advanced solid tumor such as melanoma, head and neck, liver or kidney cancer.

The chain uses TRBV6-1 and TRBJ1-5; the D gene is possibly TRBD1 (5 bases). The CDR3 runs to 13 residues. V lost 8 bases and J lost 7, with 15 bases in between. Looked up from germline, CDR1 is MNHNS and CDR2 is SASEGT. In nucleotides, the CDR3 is TGTGCCAGCCAACAGGCCCTGAAACAGCCCCAGCATTTT. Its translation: CASQQALKQPQHF.

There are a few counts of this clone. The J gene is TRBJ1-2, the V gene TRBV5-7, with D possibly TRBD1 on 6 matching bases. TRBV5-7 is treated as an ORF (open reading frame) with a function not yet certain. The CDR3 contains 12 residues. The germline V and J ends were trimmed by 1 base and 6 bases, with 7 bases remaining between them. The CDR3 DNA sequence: TGTGCCAGCAGCTTGAAGGGGGATGGCTACACCTTC. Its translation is CASSLKGDGYTF.

CDR3 residues: CASSPPAGIYGYTF. Here the CDR3 DNA reads TGTGCCAGCAGTCCCCCAGCAGGGATCTATGGCTACACCTTC. This chain joins TRBV28 and TRBJ1-2, with a tentative D call TRBD1 (5 bases). From germline, CDR1 is MDHEN and CDR2 SYDVKM. This CDR3 spans 14 amino acids. The V end lost 5 bases, the J end lost 4 bases, and 14 bases lay between the germline ends.

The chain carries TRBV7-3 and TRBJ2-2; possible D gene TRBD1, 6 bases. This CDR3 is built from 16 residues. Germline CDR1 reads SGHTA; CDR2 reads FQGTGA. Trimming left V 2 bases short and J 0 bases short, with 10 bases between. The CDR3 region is CASSLEGVANTGELFF. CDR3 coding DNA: TGTGCCAGCAGCTTAGAGGGGGTCGCGAACACCGGGGAGCTGTTTTTT.

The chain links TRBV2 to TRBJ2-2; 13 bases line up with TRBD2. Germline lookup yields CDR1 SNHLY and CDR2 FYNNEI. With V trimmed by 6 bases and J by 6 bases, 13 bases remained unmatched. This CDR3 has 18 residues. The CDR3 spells CASSAPGLAGTKSGELFF. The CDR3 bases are TGTGCCAGCAGCGCCCCGGGACTAGCGGGAACTAAGTCCGGGGAGCTGTTTTTT.

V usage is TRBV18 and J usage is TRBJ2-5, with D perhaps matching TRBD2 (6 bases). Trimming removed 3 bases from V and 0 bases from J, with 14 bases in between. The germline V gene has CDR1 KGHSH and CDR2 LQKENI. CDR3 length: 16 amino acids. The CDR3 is CASSPTVAVYQETQYF. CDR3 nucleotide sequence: TGTGCCAGCTCACCTACAGTAGCGGTGTACCAAGAGACCCAGTACTTC.

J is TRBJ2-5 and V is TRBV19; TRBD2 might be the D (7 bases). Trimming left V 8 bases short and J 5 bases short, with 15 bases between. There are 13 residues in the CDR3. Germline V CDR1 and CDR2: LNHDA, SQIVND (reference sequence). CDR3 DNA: TGTGCCAGTCGGAGGGGGGGTTTGGAGACCCAGTACTTC. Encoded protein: CASRRGGLETQYF.

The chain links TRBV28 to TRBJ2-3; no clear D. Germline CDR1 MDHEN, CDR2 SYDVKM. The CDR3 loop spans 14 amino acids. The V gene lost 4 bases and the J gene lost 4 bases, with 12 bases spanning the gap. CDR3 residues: CASSSPVSADTQYF. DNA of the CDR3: TGTGCCAGCAGTTCCCCCGTCTCTGCAGATACGCAGTATTTT.

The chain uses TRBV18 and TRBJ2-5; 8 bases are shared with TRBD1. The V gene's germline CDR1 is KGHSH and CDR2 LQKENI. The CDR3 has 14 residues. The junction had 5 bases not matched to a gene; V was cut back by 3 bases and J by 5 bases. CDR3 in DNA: TGTGCCAGCTCACCGGACAGGGTTGGGGAGACCCAGTACTTC. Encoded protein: CASSPDRVGETQYF. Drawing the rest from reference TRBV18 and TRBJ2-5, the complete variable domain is NAGVMQNPRHLVRRRGQEARLRCSPMKGHSHVYWYRQLPEEGLKFMVYLQKENIIDESGMPKERFSAEFPKEGPSILRIQQVVRGDSAAYFCASSPDRVGETQYFGPGTRLLVL.

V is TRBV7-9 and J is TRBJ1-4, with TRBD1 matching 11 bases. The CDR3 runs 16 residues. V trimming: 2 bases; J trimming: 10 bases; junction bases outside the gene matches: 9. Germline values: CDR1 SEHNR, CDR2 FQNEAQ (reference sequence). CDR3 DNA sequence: TGTGCCAGCAGCTTATCTGCCGGGACAGGGGGAGGAAAACTGTTTTTT. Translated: CASSLSAGTGGGKLFF.

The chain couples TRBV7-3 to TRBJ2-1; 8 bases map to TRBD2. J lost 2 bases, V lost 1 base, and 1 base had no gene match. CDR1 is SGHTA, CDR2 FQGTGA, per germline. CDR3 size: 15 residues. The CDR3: CASSLSSGTYNEQFF. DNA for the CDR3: TGTGCCAGCAGCTTAAGTAGCGGGACCTACAATGAGCAGTTCTTC.

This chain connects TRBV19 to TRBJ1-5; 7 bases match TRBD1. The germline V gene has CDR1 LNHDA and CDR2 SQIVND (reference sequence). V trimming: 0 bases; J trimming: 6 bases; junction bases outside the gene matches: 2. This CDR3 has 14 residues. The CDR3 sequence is CASSIDRGGQPQHF. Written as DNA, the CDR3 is TGTGCCAGTAGTATAGACAGGGGGGGTCAGCCCCAGCATTTT.

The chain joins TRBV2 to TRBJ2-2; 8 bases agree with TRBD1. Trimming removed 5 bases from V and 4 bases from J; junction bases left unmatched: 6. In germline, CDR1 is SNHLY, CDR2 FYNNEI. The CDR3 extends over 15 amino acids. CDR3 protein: CASSLDRAGTGELFF. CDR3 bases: TGTGCCAGCAGTTTGGACAGGGCCGGCACCGGGGAGCTGTTTTTT. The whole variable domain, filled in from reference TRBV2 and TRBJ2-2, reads EPEVTQTPSHQVTQMGQEVILRCVPISNHLYFYWYRQILGQKVEFLVSFYNNEISEKSEIFDDQFSVERPDGSNFTLKIRSTKLEDSAMYFCASSLDRAGTGELFFGEGSRLTVL.

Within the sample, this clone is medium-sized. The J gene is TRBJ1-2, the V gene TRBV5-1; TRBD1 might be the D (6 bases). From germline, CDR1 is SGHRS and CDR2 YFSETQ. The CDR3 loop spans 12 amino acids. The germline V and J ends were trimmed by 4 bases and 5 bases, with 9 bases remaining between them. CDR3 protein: CASSLGQYGYTF. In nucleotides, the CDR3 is TGCGCCAGCAGCCTCGGACAGTATGGCTACACCTTC.

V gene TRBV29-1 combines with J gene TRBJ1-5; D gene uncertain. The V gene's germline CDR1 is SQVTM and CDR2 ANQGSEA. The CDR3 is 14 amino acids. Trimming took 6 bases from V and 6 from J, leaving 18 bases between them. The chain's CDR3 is CSVGGGVGGQPQHF. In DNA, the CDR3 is TGCAGCGTCGGAGGTGGGGTGGGAGGTCAGCCCCAGCATTTT.

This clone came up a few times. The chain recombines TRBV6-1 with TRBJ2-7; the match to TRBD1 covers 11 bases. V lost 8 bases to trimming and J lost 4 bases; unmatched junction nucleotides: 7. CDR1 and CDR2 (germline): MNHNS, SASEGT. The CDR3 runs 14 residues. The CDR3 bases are TGTGCCAGCGTCGGGACAGGGGGTAGGTACGAGCAGTACTTC. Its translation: CASVGTGGRYEQYF.

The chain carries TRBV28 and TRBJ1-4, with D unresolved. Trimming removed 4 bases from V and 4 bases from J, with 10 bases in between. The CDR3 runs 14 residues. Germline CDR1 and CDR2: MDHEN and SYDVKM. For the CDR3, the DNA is TGTGCCAGCAGTTCGGACGGCCTTAATGAAAAACTGTTTTTT. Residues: CASSSDGLNEKLFF.

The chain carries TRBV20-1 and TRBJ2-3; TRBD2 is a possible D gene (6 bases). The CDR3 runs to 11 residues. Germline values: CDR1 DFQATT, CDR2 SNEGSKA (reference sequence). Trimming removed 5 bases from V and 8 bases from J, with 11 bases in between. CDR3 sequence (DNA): TGCAGTGCTGGGAGGAGTGGTACGCAGTATTTT. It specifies CSAGRSGTQYF.

CDR3 sequence: CASSLVLGPTSGYTF. CDR3 nucleotides: TGTGCCAGCAGCTTAGTCTTAGGCCCGACGTCAGGCTACACCTTC. This chain links TRBV7-9 with TRBJ1-2; no clear D. Germline lookup yields CDR1 SEHNR and CDR2 FQNEAQ (reference sequence). The CDR3 covers 15 residues. Deletions cut 1 base from V and 8 bases from J, with 17 bases between.

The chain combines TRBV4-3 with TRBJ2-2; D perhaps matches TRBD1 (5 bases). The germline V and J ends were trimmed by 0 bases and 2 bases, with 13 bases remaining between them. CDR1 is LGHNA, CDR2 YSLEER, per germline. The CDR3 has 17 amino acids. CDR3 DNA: TGCGCCAGCAGCCAAGATGTAGCAGGGTCTAACACCGGGGAGCTGTTTTTT. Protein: CASSQDVAGSNTGELFF.

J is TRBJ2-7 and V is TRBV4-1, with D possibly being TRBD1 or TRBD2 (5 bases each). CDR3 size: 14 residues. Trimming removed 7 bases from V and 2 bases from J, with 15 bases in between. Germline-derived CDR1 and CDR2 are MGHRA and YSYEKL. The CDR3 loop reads CASKGGQGPYEQYF. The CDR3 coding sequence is TGCGCCAGCAAAGGAGGTCAGGGACCCTACGAGCAGTACTTC.

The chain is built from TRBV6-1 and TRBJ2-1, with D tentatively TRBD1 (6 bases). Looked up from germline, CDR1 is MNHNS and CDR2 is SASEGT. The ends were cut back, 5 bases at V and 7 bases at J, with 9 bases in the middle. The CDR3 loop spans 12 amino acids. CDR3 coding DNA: TGTGCCAGCAGTCCACAGGGTAATGAGCAGTTCTTC. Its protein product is CASSPQGNEQFF.

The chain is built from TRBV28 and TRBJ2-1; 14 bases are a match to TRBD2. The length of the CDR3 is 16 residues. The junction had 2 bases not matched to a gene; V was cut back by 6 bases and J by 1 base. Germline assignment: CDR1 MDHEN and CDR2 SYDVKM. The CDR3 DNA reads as TGTGCCAGCAGACGGACTAGCGGGGGGTCCTACAATGAGCAGTTCTTC. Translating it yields CASRRTSGGSYNEQFF.

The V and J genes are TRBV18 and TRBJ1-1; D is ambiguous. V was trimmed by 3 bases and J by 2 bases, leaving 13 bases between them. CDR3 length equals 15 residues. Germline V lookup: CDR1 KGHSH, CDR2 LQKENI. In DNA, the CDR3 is TGTGCCAGCTCACCGTCAATGGGAGAAAACACTGAAGCTTTCTTT. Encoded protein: CASSPSMGENTEAFF.

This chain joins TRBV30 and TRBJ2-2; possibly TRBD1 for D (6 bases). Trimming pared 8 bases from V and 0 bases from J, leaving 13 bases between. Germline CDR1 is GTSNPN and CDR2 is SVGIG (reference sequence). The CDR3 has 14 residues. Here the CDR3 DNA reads TGTGCCGTTGCCGGGACAACGAACACCGGGGAGCTGTTTTTT. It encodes CAVAGTTNTGELFF.

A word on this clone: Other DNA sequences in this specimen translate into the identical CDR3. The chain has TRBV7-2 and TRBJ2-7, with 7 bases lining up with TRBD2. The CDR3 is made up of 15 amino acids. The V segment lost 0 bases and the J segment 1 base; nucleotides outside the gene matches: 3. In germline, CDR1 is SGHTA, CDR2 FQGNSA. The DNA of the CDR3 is TGTGCCAGCAGCTTAGCGGGGGGGTCGTCCTACGAGCAGTACTTC. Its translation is CASSLAGGSSYEQYF.

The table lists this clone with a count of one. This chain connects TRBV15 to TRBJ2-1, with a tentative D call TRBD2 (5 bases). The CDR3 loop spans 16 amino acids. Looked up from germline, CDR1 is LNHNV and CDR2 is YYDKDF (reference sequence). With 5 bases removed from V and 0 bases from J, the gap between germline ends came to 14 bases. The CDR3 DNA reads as TGTGCCACCAGCCGAGCCTCCAGCGGCTCCTACAATGAGCAGTTCTTC. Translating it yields CATSRASSGSYNEQFF.

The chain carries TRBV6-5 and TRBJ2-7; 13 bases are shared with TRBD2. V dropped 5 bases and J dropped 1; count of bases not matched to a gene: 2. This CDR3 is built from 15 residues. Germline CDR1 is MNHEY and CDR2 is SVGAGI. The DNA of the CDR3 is TGTGCCAGCAGTCGGACTAGCGGGAGTTCCTACGAGCAGTACTTC. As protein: CASSRTSGSSYEQYF.

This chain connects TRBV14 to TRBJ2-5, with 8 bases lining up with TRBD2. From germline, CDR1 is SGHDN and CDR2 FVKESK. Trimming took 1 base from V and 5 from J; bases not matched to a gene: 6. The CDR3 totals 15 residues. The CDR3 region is CASSQAAGGSETQYF. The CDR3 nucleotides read TGTGCCAGCAGCCAAGCGGCGGGAGGAAGCGAGACCCAGTACTTC.

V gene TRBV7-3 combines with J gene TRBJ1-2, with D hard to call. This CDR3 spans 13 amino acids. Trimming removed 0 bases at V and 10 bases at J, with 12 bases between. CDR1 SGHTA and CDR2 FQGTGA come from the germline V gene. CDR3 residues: CASSLTRQDFYTF. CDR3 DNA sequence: TGTGCCAGCAGCTTAACGAGGCAGGATTTCTACACCTTC.

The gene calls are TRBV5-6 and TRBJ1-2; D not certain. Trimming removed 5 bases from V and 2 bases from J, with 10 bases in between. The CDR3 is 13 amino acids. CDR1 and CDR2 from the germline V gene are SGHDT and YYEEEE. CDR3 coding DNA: TGTGCCAGCAGTTCTTCAGTGAACTATGGCTACACCTTC. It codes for CASSSSVNYGYTF.

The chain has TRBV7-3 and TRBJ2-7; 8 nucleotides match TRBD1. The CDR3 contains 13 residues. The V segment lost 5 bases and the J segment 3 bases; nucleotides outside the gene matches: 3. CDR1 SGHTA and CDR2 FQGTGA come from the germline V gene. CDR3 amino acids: CASSPGTGYEQYF. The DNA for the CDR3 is TGTGCCAGCAGCCCAGGGACAGGCTACGAGCAGTACTTC.